This T cell receptor beta chain was sequenced for a study of T-cell reconstitution after alpha-beta-depleted transplantation in children. This clonotype appeared many times. Its antigen is still unknown. Molecular barcoding with unique molecular identifiers was used for the TCRbeta library. From the PCR reads, TCRdb called clonotypes with MiXCR, one entry per CDR3 protein. The data show about 100,000 distinct CDR3 sequences, around 6.4% seen once. CDR3 length: 13 residues. Germline V gene sequence: CDR1 SEHNR, CDR2 FQNEAQ (reference sequence). The V end was cut by 5 bases, the J end by 5 bases, with 10 bases between. General study points: Newly made T cells mostly supplied T-cell counts and diversity one year after transplant.

The material sequenced was PBMCs, mostly from graft donor cells, taken 360 days after TCRalphabeta/CD19-depleted stem cell transplant. This TCR was recovered from a male patient aged 2-15 years who had a stem cell transplant for acute lymphoblastic leukemia, so the T cells may come from the graft donor. The chain carries TRBV7-9 and TRBJ1-5; D unresolved. The chain's CDR3 is CASSREGYQPQHF. Written as DNA, the CDR3 is TGTGCCAGCAGCCGGGAGGGTTATCAGCCCCAGCATTTT.